This record covers a single TCR beta chain. What it binds is unknown. This entry belongs to a study of tumor-infiltrating lymphocytes in primary liver carcinoma. Broader study findings: Against blood, tumors held a significantly higher top-250-clone fraction (p = 0.039).

Both RNA and DNA were isolated together from approximately 20-30 mg of bulk tissue that had not been sorted. With a constant-region primer, TCR beta cDNA was made from about 0.5 ug of total RNA. Slightly modified ARM-PCR, run as three nested multiplex PCR rounds, produced the TCR beta libraries. The two initial PCR rounds, roughly 10 cycles each, used TRBV1-TRBV30 forward and C-beta reverse primers. TCRdb reprocessed the multiplex PCR reads with MiXCR, giving one entry per CDR3 protein. The table includes around 35,000 distinct CDR3 sequences, around 80% detected once. The germline V gene encodes CDR1 SGHRS and CDR2 YFSETQ. The CDR3 runs 15 residues. V lost 2 bases and J 5 bases, leaving 15 bases between the germline ends.

V is TRBV5-1 and J is TRBJ2-3, with TRBD1 as a possible D gene (5 bases). The receptor comes from a man in his forties or fifties with primary liver carcinoma and hepatitis B virus infection. The source material was tumor-adjacent normal liver tissue. CDR3 nucleotide sequence: TGCGCCAGCAGCTTTTTAGTGGGGCATGAAGATACGCAGTATTTT. It encodes CASSFLVGHEDTQYF. Full variable domain (outside the CDR3, taken from reference TRBV5-1 and TRBJ2-3): KAGVTQTPRYLIKTRGQQVTLSCSPISGHRSVSWYQQTPGQGLQFLFEYFSETQRNKGNFPGRFSGRQFSNSRSEMNVSTLELGDSALYLCASSFLVGHEDTQYFGPGTRLTVL.